This TCR beta chain was observed in a study of neurological immune-mediated disorders (dated by TCRdb to the late 2010s). For the study in its entirety: Among the 35 or so multiple sclerosis patients, relapsing-remitting MS was present in roughly 30 and secondary progressive MS was present in 3. Using UMI-based sequencing, the study compared peripheral blood TCR-beta repertoires from patients with HTLV-I-associated myelopathy (HAM/TSP), patients with multiple sclerosis, and healthy controls. Alongside PBMC samples, the set of some 98 TCR-beta libraries contained longitudinal samples, technical triplicates, and paired CD4+ and CD8+ T-cell subsets that had been sorted. The cohort comprised about 71 subjects: some 14 HAM/TSP patients, approximately 34 multiple sclerosis patients and approximately 20 healthy controls.

General study outcomes and caveats: TCR clonal expansion was highest in HAM/TSP patients and lowest in MS patients, with MS patients falling below even healthy controls. No identical CDR3 amino acid sequences were shared among expanded clones across subjects, suggesting private TCR-beta repertoires in all groups. No clinical or MRI features were associated with the MS cluster, and the authors said that larger cohorts are needed. Phylogenetic analysis grouped repertoires from 18 of 34 MS patients into a cluster of related CDR3 sequences, suggesting a possible repertoire-level signature.

This clonotype showed up many times. The specificity of this receptor is unknown. No base quality values were provided; no much bigger clone lies one nucleotide off. Unsorted PBMC libraries were generated from 2 million PBMCs stored in RNAlater at -80 °C until RNA extraction. The multiple sclerosis patients were enrolled in a US clinical protocol that evaluated disease progression with magnetic resonance imaging. Peripheral blood was subjected to Ficoll-Hypaque density gradient centrifugation to isolate PBMCs, which were then cryopreserved in liquid nitrogen. cDNA was synthesized by template-switch 5'RACE using a primer with a 10-nucleotide random unique molecular identifier that tagged each TCR transcript. Over 170 million TCR-beta sequences, covering 15-18 subjects, were produced in each sequencing run. The RNeasy kit was used to extract total RNA. TCR-beta VDJ regions were amplified with primers for the TCR constant region and the 5'RACE anchor, using the KAPA Real-time Library Amplification kit. Sample indexes and Illumina adaptors were added in a first PCR, after which library yield was increased in a second PCR. After Ampure bead purification, the roughly 650 bp TCR product was size-selected on a 2% E-gel SizeSelection system. Before pooling, library quality was assessed on a Bioanalyzer, concentration was determined with Qubit, and library quantification was performed with the Kapa Library Quantification kit. An Illumina HiSeq 2500 was used to sequence the libraries paired-end at 2 x 150 bp. To increase sequence diversity, about 25-31% phiX was spiked into each library pool. On the study's bioinformatics: The quality-filtered reads were processed with the UMI-based MiGEC pipeline, whose error correction step removed more than 75% of the raw TCR sequences. IMGT germline references were used for aligning VDJ genes, and each clonotype was defined as a unique CDR3 amino acid sequence together with its V-J genes. Clonal expansion, Shannon diversity, and CDR3 relatedness (CalcPairwiseDistances, ClusterSamples) were evaluated with VDJtools, and phylogenetic trees were built with CLCbio workbench. A clone was classed as expanded if it had 8 or more unique UMIs, a cutoff based on coefficient-of-variation modelling across technical triplicates. TCRdb took the public reads, trimmed them with fastp at Q25, ran MiXCR for clone calling and kept in-frame beta chains. Each entry is one CDR3 protein sequence, shown with its most common DNA and genes. The V and J calls and clone size are TCRdb's, not the authors'. The sample records tens of thousands of distinct CDR3 sequences, 3.5% of which are singletons. The top ten clones comprise less than 3% of the sample.

Sequenced: PBMCs. The source of this sequence is a woman in her 50s with multiple sclerosis.

The CDR3 in this case is CASSFTTGGNQPQHF. The base sequence is TGTGCCAGCAGTTTCACGACAGGGGGTAATCAGCCCCAGCATTTT. The chain employs TRBV12-3 or TRBV12-4 and TRBJ1-5; 9 central nucleotides agree with TRBD1. After removal of 3 bases from V and 4 bases from J, the junction retains 4 bases not matched to a gene. The cysteine opens and the phenylalanine closes a CDR3 of 15 amino acids. The only DNA kept is the CDR3, 45 bases in frame from the first base.